The clone carrying this TCR beta chain was counted ten times or more. The source of the sample is a study of blood T cells in healthy people across ages. Germline V lookup: CDR1 SGHTA, CDR2 FQGNSA. Trimming stripped 4 bases from V and 6 bases from J, with 11 bases between. The CDR3 length is 13 residues. A second PCR, run for roughly 7 to 12 cycles, used a sample-barcoded 5' primer plus a J-beta primer mix. TCRdb fed the 5' RACE reads into MiXCR, producing one record per CDR3 protein. Among about 650,000 distinct CDR3 sequences listed, about 30% were seen once. Per-sample yields of isolated PBMCs were at least 6 million.

This sequence originates from a woman aged 80 or over in good health. Sequencing was performed on blood. The chain links TRBV7-2 to TRBJ2-3, with D possibly being TRBD2 (5 bases). The CDR3 loop reads CASSSYGVDTQYF. CDR3 nucleotide sequence: TGTGCCAGCAGCTCCTACGGGGTGGATACGCAGTATTTT.